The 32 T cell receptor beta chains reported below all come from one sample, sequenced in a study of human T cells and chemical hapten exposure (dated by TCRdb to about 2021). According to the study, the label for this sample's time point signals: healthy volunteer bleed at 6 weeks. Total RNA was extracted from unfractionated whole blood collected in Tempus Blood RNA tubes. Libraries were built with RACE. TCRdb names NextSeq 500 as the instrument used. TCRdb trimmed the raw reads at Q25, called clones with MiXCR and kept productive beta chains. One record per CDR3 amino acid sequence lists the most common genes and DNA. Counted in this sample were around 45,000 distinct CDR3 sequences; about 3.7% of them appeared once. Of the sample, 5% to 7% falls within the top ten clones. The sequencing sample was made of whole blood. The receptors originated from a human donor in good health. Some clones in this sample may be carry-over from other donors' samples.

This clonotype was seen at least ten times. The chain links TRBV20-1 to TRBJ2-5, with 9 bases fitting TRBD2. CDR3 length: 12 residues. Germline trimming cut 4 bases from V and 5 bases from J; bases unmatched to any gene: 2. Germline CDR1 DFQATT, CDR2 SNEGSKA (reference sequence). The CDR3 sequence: CSATLAGETQYF. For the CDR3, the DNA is TGCAGTGCTACTCTAGCGGGGGAGACCCAGTACTTC.

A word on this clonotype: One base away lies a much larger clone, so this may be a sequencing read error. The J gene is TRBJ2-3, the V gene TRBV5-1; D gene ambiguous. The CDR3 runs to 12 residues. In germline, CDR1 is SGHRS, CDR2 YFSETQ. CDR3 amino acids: CSSSLGTDTQYF. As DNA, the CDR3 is TGCTCCAGCAGCTTGGGAACAGATACGCAGTATTTT.

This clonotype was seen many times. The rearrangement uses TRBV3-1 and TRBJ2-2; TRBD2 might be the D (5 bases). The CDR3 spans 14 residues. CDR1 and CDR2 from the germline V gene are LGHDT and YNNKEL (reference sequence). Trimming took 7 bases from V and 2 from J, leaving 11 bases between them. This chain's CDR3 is CASTRVQNTGELFF. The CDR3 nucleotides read TGTGCCAGCACGAGGGTACAAAACACCGGGGAGCTGTTTTTT.

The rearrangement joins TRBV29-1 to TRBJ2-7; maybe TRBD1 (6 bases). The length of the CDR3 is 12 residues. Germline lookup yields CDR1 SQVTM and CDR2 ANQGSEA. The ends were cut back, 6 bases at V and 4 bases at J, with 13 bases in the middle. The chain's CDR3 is CSVEGESYEQYF. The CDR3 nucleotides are TGCAGCGTCGAGGGGGAGTCGTACGAGCAGTACTTC.

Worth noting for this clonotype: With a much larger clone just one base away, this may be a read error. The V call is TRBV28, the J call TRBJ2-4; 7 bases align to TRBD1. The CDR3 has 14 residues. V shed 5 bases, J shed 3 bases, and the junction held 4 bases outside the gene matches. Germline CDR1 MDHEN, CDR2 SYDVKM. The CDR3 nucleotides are TGTGCCAGCAGTCCAACAGGGGACAAAAACATTCAGTACTTC. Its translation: CASSPTGDKNIQYF.

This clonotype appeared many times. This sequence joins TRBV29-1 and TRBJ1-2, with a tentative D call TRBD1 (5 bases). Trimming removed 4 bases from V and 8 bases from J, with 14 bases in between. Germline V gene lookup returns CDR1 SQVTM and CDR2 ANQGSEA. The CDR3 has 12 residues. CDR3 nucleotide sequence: TGCAGCGTTGTTTACAGGTCGCGGGGCTACACCTTC. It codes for CSVVYRSRGYTF.

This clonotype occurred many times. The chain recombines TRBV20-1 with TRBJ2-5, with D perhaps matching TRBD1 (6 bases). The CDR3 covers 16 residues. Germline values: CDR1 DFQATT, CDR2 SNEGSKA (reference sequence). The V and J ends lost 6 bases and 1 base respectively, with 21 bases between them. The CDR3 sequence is CSAEGQGLNPQETQYF. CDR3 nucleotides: TGCAGTGCCGAGGGTCAGGGGCTCAACCCCCAAGAGACCCAGTACTTC.

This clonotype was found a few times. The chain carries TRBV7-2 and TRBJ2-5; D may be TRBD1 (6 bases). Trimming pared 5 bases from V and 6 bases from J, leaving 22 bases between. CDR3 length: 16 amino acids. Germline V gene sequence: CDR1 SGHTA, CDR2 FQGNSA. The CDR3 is CASSPLLTSRGQTQYF. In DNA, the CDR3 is TGTGCCAGCAGCCCGCTCCTTACTTCCAGGGGACAGACCCAGTACTTC.

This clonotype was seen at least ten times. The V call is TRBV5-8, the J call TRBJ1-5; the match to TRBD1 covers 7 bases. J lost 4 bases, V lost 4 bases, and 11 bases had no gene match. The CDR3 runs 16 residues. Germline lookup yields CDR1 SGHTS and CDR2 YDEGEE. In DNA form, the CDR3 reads TGTGCCAGCAGCCTACGGGACAGAAGAACTAATCAGCCCCAGCATTTT. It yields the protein CASSLRDRRTNQPQHF.

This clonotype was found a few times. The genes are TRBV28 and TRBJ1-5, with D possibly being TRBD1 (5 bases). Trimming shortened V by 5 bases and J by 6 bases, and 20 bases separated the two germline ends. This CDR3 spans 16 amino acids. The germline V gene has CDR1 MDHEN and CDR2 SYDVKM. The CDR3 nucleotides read TGTGCCAGCAGTCCACGGGGGGAGGGTAGAAGTCAGCCCCAGCATTTT. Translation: CASSPRGEGRSQPQHF. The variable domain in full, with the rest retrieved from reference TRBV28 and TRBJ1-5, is DVKVTQSSRYLVKRTGEKVFLECVQDMDHENMFWYRQDPGLGLRLIYFSYDVKMKEKGDIPEGYSVSREKKERFSLILESASTNQTSMYLCASSPRGEGRSQPQHFGDGTRLSIL.

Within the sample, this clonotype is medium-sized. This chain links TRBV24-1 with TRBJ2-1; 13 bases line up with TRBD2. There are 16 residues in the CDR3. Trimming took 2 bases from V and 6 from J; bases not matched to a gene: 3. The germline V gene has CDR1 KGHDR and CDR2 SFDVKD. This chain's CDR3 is CATSDSTSGRVNEQFF. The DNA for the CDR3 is TGTGCCACCAGTGATTCCACTAGCGGGAGGGTCAATGAGCAGTTCTTC.

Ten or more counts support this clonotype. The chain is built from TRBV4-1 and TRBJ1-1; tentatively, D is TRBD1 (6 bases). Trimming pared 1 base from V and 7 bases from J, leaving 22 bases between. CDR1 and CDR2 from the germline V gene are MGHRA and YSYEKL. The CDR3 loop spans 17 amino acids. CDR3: CASSQGRPLAGESEAFF. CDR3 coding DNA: TGCGCCAGCAGCCAAGGGAGGCCTCTAGCAGGGGAAAGTGAAGCTTTCTTT.

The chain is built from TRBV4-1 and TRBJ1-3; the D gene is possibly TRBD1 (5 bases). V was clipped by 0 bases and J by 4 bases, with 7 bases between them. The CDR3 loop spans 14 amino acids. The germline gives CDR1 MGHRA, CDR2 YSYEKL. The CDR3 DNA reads TGCGCCAGCAGCCAAGACAACAGGGGAAACACCATATATTTT. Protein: CASSQDNRGNTIYF.

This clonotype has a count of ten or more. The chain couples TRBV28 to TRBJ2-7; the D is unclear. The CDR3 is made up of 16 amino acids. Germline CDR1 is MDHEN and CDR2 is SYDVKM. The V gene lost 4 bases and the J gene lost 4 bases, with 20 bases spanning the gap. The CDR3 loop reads CASSSASAGLHYEQYF. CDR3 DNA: TGTGCCAGCAGTTCTGCCTCGGCCGGGCTACATTACGAGCAGTACTTC. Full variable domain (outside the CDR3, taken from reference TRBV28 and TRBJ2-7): DVKVTQSSRYLVKRTGEKVFLECVQDMDHENMFWYRQDPGLGLRLIYFSYDVKMKEKGDIPEGYSVSREKKERFSLILESASTNQTSMYLCASSSASAGLHYEQYFGPGTRLTVT.

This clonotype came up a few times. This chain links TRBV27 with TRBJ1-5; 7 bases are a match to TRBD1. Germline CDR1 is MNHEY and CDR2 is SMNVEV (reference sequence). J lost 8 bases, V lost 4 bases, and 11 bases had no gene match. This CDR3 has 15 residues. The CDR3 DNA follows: TGTGCCAGCAGTTATGCGACAGGGATCAACGAGCCCCAGCATTTT. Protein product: CASSYATGINEPQHF.

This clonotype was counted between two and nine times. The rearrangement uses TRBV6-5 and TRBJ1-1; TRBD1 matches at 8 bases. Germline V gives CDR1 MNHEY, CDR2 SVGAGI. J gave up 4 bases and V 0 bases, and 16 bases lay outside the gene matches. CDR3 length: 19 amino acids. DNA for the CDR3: TGTGCCAGCAGTTACTCGGCCCACCGGACAGGGTCGCGGAGCACTGAAGCTTTCTTT. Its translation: CASSYSAHRTGSRSTEAFF.

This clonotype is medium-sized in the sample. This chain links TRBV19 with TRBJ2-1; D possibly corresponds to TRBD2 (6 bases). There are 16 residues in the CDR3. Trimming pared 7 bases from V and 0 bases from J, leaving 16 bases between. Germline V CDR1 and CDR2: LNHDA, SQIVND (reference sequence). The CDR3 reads CASILRAGSSYNEQFF. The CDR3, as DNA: TGTGCCAGTATTCTCAGGGCGGGGAGCTCCTACAATGAGCAGTTCTTC.

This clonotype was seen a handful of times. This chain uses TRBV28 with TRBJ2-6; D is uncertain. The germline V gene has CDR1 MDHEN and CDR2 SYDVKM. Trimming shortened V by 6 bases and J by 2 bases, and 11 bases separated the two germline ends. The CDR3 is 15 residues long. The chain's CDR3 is CASRVYRAGANVLTF. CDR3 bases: TGTGCCAGCAGAGTTTACAGAGCTGGGGCCAACGTCCTGACTTTC.

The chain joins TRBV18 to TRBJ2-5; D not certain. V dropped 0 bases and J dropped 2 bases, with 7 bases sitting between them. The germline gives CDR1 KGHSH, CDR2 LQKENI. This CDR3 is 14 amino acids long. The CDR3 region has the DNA TGTGCCAGCTCACCACCGTTAATACAAGAGACCCAGTACTTC. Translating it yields CASSPPLIQETQYF.

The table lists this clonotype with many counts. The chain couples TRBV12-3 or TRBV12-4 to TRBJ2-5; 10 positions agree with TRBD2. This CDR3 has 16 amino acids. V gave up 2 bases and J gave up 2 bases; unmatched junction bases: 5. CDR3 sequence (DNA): TGTGCCAGCAGTTTAACAACTAGCGGGACTCAAGAGACCCAGTACTTC. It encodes CASSLTTSGTQETQYF.

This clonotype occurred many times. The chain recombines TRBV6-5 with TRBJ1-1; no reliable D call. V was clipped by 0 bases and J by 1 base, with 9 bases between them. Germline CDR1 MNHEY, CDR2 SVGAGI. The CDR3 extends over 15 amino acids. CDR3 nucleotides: TGTGCCAGCAGTTACTCTTTTTTCGGGAACACTGAAGCTTTCTTT. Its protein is CASSYSFFGNTEAFF.

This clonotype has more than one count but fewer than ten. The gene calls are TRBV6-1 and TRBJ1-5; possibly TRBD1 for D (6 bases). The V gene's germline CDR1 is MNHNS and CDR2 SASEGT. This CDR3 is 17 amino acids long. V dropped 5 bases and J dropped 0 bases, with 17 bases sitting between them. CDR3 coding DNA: TGTGCCAGCAGTTTGATGGGGACACCATATAGCAATCAGCCCCAGCATTTT. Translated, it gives CASSLMGTPYSNQPQHF.

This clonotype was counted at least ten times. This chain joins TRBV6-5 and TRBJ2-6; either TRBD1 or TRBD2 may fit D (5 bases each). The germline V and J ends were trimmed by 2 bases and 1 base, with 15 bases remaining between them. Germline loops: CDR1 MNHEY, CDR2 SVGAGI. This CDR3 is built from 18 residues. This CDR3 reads CASSYSGPGRSGANVLTF. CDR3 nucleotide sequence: TGTGCCAGCAGTTACAGCGGCCCAGGGCGATCTGGGGCCAACGTCCTGACTTTC.

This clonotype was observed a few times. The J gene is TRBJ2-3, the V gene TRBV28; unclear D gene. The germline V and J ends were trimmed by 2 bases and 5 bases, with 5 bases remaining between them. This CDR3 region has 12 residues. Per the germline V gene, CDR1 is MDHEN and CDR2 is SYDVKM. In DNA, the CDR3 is TGTGCCAGCAGTTTAATGGTAGATACGCAGTATTTT. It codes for CASSLMVDTQYF. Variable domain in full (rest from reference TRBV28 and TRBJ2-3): DVKVTQSSRYLVKRTGEKVFLECVQDMDHENMFWYRQDPGLGLRLIYFSYDVKMKEKGDIPEGYSVSREKKERFSLILESASTNQTSMYLCASSLMVDTQYFGPGTRLTVL.

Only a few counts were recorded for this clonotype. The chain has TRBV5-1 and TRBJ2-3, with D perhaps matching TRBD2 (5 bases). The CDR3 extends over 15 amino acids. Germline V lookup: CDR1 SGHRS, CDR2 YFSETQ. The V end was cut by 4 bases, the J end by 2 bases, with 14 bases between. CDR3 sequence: CASSPGGPVTDTQYF. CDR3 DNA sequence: TGCGCCAGCAGCCCAGGCGGGCCCGTCACAGATACGCAGTATTTT. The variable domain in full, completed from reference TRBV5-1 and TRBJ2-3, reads KAGVTQTPRYLIKTRGQQVTLSCSPISGHRSVSWYQQTPGQGLQFLFEYFSETQRNKGNFPGRFSGRQFSNSRSEMNVSTLELGDSALYLCASSPGGPVTDTQYFGPGTRLTVL.

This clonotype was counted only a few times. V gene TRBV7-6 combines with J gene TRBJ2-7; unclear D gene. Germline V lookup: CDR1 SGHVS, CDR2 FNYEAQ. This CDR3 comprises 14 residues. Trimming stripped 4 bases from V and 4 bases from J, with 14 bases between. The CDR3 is CASSSYDGRYEQYF. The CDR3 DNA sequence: TGTGCCAGCAGCTCCTACGATGGAAGGTACGAGCAGTACTTC.

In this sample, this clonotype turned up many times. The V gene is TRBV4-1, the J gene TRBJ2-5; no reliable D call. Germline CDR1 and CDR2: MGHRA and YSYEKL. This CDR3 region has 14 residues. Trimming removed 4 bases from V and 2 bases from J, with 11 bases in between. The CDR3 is CASSLTVGQETQYF. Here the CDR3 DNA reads TGCGCCAGCAGCCTGACGGTGGGGCAAGAGACCCAGTACTTC.

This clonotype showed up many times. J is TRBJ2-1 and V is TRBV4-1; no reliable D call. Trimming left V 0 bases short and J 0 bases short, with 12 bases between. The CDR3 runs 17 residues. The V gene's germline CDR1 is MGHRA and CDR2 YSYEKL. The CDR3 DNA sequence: TGCGCCAGCAGCCAAGATACTGCCGACCTCTCCTACAATGAGCAGTTCTTC. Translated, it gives CASSQDTADLSYNEQFF.

The CDR3 protein is CASSVGRDNSPLHF. In DNA, the CDR3 is TGTGCCAGCAGCGTAGGAAGGGATAATTCACCCCTCCACTTT. The chain has TRBV9 and TRBJ1-6; D not certain. Between the trimmed V and J ends, which lost 0 bases and 5 bases, there was a span of 6 bases. CDR3 length: 14 residues. The germline gives CDR1 SGDLS, CDR2 YYNGEE.

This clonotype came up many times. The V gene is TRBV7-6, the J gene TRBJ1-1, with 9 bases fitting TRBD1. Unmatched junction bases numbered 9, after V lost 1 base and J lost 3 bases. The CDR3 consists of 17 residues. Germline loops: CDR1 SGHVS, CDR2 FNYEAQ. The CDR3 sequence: CASSLGTGGRSDTEAFF. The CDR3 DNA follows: TGTGCCAGCAGCTTAGGTACAGGGGGCCGCTCAGACACTGAAGCTTTCTTT.

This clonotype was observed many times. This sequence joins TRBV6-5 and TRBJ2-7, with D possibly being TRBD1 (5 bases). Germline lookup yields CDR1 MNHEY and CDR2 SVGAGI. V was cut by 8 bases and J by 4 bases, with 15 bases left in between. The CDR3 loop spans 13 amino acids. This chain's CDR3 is CASGQGRLYEQYF. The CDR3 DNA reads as TGTGCCAGCGGTCAGGGCCGGTTATACGAGCAGTACTTC.

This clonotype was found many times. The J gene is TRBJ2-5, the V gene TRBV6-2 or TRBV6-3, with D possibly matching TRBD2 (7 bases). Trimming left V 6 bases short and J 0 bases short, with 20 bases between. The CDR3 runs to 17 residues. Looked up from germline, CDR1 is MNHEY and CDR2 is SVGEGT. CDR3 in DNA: TGTGCCAGCAGGCCTACAGGGCTAGCGGATCACCAAGAGACCCAGTACTTC. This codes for CASRPTGLADHQETQYF.